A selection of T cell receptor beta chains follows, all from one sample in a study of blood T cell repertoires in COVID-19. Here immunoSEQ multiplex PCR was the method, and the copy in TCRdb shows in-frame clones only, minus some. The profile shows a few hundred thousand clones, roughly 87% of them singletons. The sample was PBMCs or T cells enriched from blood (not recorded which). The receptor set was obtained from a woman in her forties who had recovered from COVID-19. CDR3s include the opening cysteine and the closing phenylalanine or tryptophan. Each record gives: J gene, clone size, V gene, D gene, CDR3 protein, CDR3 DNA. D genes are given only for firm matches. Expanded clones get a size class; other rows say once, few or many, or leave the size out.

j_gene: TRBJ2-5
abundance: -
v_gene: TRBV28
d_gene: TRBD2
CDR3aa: CASSSQIAGGVETQYF
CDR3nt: TGTGCCAGCAGTTCCCAGATAGCGGGAGGGGTGGAGACCCAGTACTTC

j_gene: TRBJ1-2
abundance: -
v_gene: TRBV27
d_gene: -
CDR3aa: CASSLVRLGGYTF
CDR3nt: TGTGCCAGCAGTTTAGTGAGACTTGGGGGCTACACCTTC

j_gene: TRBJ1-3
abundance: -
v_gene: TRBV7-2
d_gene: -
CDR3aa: CASSLVSSSGNTIYF
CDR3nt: TGTGCCAGCAGCTTAGTTTCGAGCTCTGGAAACACCATATATTTT

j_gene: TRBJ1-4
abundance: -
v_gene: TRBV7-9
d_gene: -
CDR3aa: CASSSGATNEKLFF
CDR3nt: TGTGCCAGCAGCTCGGGTGCGACTAATGAAAAACTGTTTTTT

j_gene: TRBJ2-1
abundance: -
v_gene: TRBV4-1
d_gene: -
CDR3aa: CASSPLTGFYNEQFF
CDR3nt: TGCGCCAGCAGCCCCTTGACTGGTTTTTACAATGAGCAGTTCTTC

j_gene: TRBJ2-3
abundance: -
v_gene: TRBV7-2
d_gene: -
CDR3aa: CASSSTAVSTDTQYF
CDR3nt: TGTGCCAGCAGCTCGACAGCAGTGTCCACAGATACGCAGTATTTT

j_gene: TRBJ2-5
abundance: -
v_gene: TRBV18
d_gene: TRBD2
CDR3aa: CASSPLAGPQETQYF
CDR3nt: TGTGCCAGCTCACCCCTAGCGGGCCCCCAAGAGACCCAGTACTTC

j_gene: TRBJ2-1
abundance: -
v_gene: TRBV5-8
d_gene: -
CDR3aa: CASSLLPGTLANEQFF
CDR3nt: TGTGCCAGCAGCTTGCTTCCGGGAACGTTAGCTAATGAGCAGTTCTTC

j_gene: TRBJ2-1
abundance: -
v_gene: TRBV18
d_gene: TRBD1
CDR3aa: CASSRSGDRFFDRGGDNEQFF
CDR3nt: TGTGCCAGCTCACGCTCCGGGGACAGATTTTTCGACAGGGGCGGGGACAATGAGCAGTTCTTC

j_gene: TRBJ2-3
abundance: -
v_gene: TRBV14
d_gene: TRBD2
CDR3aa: CASSQAAGATSTDTQYF
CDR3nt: TGTGCCAGCAGCCAAGCAGCGGGAGCCACTAGCACAGATACGCAGTATTTT

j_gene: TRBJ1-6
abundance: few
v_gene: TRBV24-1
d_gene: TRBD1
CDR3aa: CATRPPQDRASNSPLHF
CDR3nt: TGTGCCACCAGGCCCCCACAGGACAGGGCCTCCAATTCACCCCTCCACTTT

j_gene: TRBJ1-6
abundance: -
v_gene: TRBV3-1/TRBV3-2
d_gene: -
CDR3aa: CASSPDRISSPLHF
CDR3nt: TGTGCCAGCAGCCCCGACAGGATTAGCTCACCCCTCCACTTT

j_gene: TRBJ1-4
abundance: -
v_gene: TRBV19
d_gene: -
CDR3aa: CASSPRATNEKLFF
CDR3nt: TGTGCCAGTAGTCCCCGAGCAACTAATGAAAAACTGTTTTTT

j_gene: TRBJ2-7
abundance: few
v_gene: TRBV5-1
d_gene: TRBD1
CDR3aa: CARIKGQIAYEQYF
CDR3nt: TGCGCCAGAATTAAGGGACAGATAGCCTACGAGCAGTACTTC

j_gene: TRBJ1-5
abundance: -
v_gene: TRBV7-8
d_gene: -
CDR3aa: CASSDKWGGWSPQHF
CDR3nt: TGTGCCAGCAGTGACAAGTGGGGGGGATGGTCGCCCCAGCATTTT

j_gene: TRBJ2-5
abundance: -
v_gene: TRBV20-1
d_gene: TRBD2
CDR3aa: CSASRGRPGETQYF
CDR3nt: TGCAGTGCTAGTCGCGGGAGACCGGGAGAGACCCAGTACTTC

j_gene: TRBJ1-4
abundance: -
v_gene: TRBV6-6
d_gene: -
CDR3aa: CASSRQKGGTNEKLFF
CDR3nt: TGTGCCAGCAGTCGACAAAAGGGAGGGACTAATGAAAAACTGTTTTTT

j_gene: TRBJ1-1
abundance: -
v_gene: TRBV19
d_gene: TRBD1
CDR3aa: CASSSPTGGNTEAFF
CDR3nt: TGTGCCAGTAGTAGCCCCACAGGGGGCAACACTGAAGCTTTCTTT

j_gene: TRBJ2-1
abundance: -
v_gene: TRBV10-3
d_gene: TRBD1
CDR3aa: CAISDSIGQGASNEQFF
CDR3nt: TGTGCCATCAGTGACTCCATCGGACAGGGGGCTAGTAATGAGCAGTTCTTC

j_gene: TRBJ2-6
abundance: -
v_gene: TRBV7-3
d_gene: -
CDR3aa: CASSLTLAGGANVLTF
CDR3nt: TGTGCCAGCAGCTTAACGCTGGCGGGAGGGGCCAACGTCCTGACTTTC

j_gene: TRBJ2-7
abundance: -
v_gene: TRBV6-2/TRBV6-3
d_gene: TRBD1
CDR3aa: CASSYSPGQTYYEQYF
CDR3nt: TGTGCCAGCAGTTACTCTCCGGGACAGACATACTACGAGCAGTACTTC

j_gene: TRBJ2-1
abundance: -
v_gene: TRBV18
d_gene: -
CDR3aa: CASSLGQNNEQFF
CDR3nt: TGTGCCAGCTCCCTTGGACAGAACAATGAGCAGTTCTTC

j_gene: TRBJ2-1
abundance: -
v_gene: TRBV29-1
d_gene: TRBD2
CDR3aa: CSVRLAVYNEQFF
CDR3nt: TGCAGCGTGAGGCTAGCGGTATACAATGAGCAGTTCTTC

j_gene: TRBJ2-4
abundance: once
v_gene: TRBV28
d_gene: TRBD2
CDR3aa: CASSPLGLAGESAKNIQYF
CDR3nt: TGTGCCAGCAGTCCCCTCGGACTAGCGGGAGAGTCAGCCAAAAACATTCAGTACTTC

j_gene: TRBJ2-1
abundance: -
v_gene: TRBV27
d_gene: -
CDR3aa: CASSLQVGSYNEQFF
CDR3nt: TGTGCCAGCAGTTTACAGGTTGGCTCCTACAATGAGCAGTTCTTC

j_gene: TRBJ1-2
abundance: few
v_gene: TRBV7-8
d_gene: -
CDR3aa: CASSYSAGNYGYTF
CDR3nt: TGTGCCAGCAGCTATTCGGCGGGGAACTATGGCTACACCTTC

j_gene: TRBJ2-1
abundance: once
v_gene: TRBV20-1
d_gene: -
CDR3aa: CSSSQRNEQFF
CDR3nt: TGCAGTTCCTCCCAGCGCAATGAGCAGTTCTTC

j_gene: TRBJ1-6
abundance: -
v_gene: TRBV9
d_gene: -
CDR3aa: CASSETVQGSPLHF
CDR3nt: TGTGCCAGCAGCGAAACAGTCCAGGGTTCACCCCTCCACTTT

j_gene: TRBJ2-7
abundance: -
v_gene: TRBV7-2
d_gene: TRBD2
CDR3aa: CASSLSRERGVSYEQYF
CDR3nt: TGTGCCAGCAGCCTATCCAGGGAACGGGGGGTATCCTACGAGCAGTACTTC

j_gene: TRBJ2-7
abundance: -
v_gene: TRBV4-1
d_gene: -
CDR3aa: CASSQPSYGPYEQYF
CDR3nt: TGCGCCAGCAGCCAACCTAGCTACGGCCCCTACGAGCAGTACTTC

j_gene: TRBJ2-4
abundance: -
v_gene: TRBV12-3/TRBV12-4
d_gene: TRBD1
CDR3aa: CASSLQGAIQYF
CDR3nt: TGTGCCAGCAGCCTACAGGGGGCCATTCAGTACTTC

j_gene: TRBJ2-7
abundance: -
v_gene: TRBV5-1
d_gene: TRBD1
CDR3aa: CASSGTGGKHEQYF
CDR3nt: TGCGCCAGCAGCGGGACAGGGGGCAAACACGAGCAGTACTTC

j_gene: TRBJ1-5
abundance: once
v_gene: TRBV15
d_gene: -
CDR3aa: CATSRFKGGTPRQPQHF
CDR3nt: TGTGCCACCAGCAGGTTTAAGGGGGGGACCCCGCGGCAGCCCCAGCATTTT

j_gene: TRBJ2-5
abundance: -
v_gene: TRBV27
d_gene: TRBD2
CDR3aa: CASRALSGEPQETQYF
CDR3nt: TGTGCCAGCAGGGCCCTTAGCGGGGAGCCTCAAGAGACCCAGTACTTC

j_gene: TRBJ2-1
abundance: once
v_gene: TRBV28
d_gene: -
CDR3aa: CASSRVTGNEQFF
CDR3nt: TGTGCCAGCAGCAGGGTCACTGGGAATGAGCAGTTCTTC

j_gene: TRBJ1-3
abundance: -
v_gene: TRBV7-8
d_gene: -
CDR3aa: CASRYRDSGNTIYF
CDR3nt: TGTGCCAGCAGGTACAGGGACTCTGGAAACACCATATATTTT

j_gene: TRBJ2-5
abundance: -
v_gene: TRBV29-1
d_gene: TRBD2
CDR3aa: CSVEDRGGKGQETQYF
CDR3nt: TGCAGCGTTGAAGATCGCGGGGGGAAGGGTCAAGAGACCCAGTACTTC